The clone carrying this T cell receptor (beta chain) appeared a single time. Per germline, CDR1 SGDLS and CDR2 YYNGEE. The CDR3 has 15 amino acids. V was pared by 2 bases and J by 7 bases, with 16 bases between. Sample time point: inflamed ileum from the surgical specimen. This entry is derived from a study of T cell repertoires in ileal Crohn's disease. Profiled with immunoSEQ multiplex PCR; TCRdb holds only in-frame clones, not every one. Seen here are 8,000 or so clones, roughly 85% observed once, and the top ten hold 9.5% to 11%. The material sequenced was ileal tissue. This TCR was recovered from an adult with Crohn's disease. V usage is TRBV9 and J usage is TRBJ2-1; possibly TRBD1 or TRBD2 for D (6 bases each). As DNA, the CDR3 is TGTGCCAGCAGCGTGGGGATTGGAGGGGGGAATGAGCAGTTCTTC. Translating it yields CASSVGIGGGNEQFF.